This T cell receptor (beta chain) was sequenced for a study of blood T cell repertoires in COVID-19. The wider study: Acute and convalescent COVID-19 specimens originated in the United States, Italy and Spain. The analysed material was cDNA or gDNA that came from T cells, B-cell-depleted T cells, or PBMCs.

Source study methods: Using reference gene primer amplification, nucleated cell counts were estimated. Sequencing was performed with immunoSEQ multiplex PCR; in TCRdb, only in-frame clones are kept and a portion is missing. D and trimming come from the DNA, and the V and J calls and clone size come from that table. The sample has just under 350,000 clones, 90% to 95% seen once. V was pared by 8 bases and J by 0 bases, with 9 bases between. There are 13 residues in the CDR3. Germline CDR1 is SEHNR and CDR2 is FQNEAQ (reference sequence). This chain uses TRBV7-9 with TRBJ2-3; no clear D gene. This sequence was found in a young woman who had recovered from COVID-19. The sample consisted of peripheral blood. The CDR3 region has the DNA TGTGCCAGCGGCGGTTCTAGCACAGATACGCAGTATTTT. Amino acids: CASGGSSTDTQYF.